This record looks at one T cell receptor beta chain sequence and its context. Preparation of the TCRbeta library involved a method that used unique molecular identifiers. Using its own MiXCR run on the PCR reads, TCRdb lists one record per CDR3 protein. The data contain roughly 400,000 distinct CDR3 sequences, around 20% of them seen just once; the ten biggest clones take up 3.5% to 4%. Trimming pared 4 bases from V and 3 bases from J, leaving 15 bases between. The CDR3 loop spans 15 amino acids. Germline CDR1 and CDR2: LNHNV and YYDKDF (reference sequence). The record originates from a study of T-cell reconstitution after alpha-beta-depleted transplantation in children.

This TCR came from a human donor who donated a stem cell graft to a child with acute myeloid leukemia. The chain carries TRBV15 and TRBJ1-2; a weak D match, TRBD1 (6 bases). This specimen consisted of PBMCs from the stem cell graft donor, obtained from the stem cell graft. The CDR3: CATSNPQGPYYGYTF. In nucleotides, the CDR3 is TGTGCCACCAGCAATCCCCAGGGGCCCTACTATGGCTACACCTTC.